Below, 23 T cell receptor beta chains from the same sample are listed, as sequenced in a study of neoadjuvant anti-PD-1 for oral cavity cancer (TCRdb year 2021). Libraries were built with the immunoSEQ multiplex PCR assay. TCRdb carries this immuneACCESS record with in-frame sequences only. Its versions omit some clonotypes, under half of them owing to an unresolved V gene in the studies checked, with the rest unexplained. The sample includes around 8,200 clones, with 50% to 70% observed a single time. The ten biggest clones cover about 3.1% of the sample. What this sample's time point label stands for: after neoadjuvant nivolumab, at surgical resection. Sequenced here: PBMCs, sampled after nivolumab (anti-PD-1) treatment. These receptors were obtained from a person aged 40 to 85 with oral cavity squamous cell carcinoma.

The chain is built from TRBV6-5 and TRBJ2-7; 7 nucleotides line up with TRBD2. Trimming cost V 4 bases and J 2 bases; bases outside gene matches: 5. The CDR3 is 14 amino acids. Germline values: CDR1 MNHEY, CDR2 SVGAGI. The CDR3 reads CASSSGRGAYEQYF. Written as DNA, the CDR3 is TGTGCCAGCAGTTCTGGCCGGGGGGCCTACGAGCAGTACTTC.

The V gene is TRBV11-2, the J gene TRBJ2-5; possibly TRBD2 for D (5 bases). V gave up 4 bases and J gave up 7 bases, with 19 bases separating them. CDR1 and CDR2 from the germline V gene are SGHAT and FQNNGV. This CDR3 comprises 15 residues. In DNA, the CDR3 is TGTGCCAGCAGCTACCCCTCCGGCAGTGGAGGGACCCAGTACTTC. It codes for CASSYPSGSGGTQYF.

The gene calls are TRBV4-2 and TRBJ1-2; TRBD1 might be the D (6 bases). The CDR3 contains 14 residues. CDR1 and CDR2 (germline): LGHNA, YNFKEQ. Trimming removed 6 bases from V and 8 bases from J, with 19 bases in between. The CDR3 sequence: CASSREGGLKGYTF. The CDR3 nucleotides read TGTGCCAGCAGTCGAGAGGGGGGTCTTAAGGGCTACACCTTC.

The CDR3 region has the DNA TGTGCCAGCAGCGTAGACGGTGGGGGCGATACGAATGAAAAACTGTTTTTT. It encodes CASSVDGGGDTNEKLFF. The V gene is TRBV9, the J gene TRBJ1-4, with a weak D call TRBD1 (6 bases). CDR1 and CDR2 (germline): SGDLS, YYNGEE. V gave up 0 bases and J gave up 5 bases, with 17 bases separating them. The CDR3 consists of 17 residues.

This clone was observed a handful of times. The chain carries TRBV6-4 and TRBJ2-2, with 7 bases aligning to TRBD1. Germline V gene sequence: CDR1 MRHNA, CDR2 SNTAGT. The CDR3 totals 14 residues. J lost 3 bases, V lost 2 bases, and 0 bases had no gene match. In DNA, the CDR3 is TGTGCCAGCAGTGACGGGACAGACACCGGGGAGCTGTTTTTT. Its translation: CASSDGTDTGELFF.

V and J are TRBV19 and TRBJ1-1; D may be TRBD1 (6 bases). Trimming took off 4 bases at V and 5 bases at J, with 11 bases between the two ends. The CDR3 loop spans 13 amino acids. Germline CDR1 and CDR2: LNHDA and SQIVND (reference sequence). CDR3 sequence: CASSRGARTEAFF. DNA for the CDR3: TGTGCCAGTAGTAGGGGGGCACGAACTGAAGCTTTCTTT.

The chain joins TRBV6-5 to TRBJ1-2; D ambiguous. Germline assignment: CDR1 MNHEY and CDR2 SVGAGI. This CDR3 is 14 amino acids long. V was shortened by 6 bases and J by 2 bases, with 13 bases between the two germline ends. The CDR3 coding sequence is TGTGCCAGCAGATCCTCCATGGCGAACTATGGCTACACCTTC. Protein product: CASRSSMANYGYTF.

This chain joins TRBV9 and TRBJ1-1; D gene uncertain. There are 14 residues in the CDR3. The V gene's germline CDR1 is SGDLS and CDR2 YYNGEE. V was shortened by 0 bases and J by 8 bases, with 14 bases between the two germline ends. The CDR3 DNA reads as TGTGCCAGCAGCGTAGAGGATCAGGTCGGCGAAGCTTTCTTT. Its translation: CASSVEDQVGEAFF.

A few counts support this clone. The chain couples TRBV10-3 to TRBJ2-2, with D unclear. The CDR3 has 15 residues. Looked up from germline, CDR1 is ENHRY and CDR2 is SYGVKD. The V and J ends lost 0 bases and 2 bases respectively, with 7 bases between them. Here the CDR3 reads CAISESGRNTGELFF. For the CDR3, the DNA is TGTGCCATCAGTGAGTCAGGCAGAAACACCGGGGAGCTGTTTTTT.

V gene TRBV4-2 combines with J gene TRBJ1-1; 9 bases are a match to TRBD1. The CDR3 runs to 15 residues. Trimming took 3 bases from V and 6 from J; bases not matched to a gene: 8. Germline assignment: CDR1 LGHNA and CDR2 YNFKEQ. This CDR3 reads CASSQAGQGLSEAFF. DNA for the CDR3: TGTGCCAGCAGCCAGGCTGGACAGGGGTTGTCTGAAGCTTTCTTT.

The CDR3: CASSRDRGTDTQYF. In DNA form, the CDR3 reads TGTGCCAGCAGCCGGGACAGAGGCACAGATACGCAGTATTTT. J is TRBJ2-3 and V is TRBV7-2; 7 bases agree with TRBD1. Trimming removed 5 bases from V and 1 base from J; junction bases left unmatched: 3. This CDR3 comprises 14 residues. Germline values: CDR1 SGHTA, CDR2 FQGNSA.

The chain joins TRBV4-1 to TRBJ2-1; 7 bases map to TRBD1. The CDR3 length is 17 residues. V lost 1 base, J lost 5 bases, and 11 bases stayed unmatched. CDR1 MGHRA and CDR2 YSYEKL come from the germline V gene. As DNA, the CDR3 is TGCGCCAGCAGCCAAGTAGGATGGACAGGCCTAAACAATGAGCAGTTCTTC. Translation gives CASSQVGWTGLNNEQFF.

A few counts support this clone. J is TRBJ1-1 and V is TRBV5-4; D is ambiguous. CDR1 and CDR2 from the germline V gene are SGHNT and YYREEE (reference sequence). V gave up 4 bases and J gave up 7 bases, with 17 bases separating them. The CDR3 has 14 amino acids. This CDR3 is CASSVTGRGDEAFF. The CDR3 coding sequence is TGTGCCAGCAGCGTAACCGGACGTGGTGATGAAGCTTTCTTT.

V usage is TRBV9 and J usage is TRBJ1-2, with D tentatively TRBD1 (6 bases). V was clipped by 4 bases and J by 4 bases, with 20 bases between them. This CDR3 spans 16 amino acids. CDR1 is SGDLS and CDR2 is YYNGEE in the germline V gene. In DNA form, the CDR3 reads TGTGCCAGCAGCCCTACCCATACACAGGGCTCCTATGGCTACACCTTC. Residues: CASSPTHTQGSYGYTF.

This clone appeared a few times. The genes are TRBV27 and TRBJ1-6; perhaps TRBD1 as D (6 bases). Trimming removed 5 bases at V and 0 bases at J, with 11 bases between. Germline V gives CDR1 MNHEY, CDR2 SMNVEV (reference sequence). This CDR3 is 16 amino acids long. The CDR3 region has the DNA TGTGCCAGCAGTGCCACAGGGAGCTCCTATAATTCACCCCTCCACTTT. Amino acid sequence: CASSATGSSYNSPLHF.

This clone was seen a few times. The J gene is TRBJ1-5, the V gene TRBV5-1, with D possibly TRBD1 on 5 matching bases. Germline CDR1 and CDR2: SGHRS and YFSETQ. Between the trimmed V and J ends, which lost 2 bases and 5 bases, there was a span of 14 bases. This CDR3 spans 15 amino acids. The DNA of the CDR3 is TGCGCCAGCAGCTTTGGAACAGGTCCCTATCAGCCCCAGCATTTT. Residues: CASSFGTGPYQPQHF. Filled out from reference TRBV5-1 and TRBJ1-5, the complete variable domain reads KAGVTQTPRYLIKTRGQQVTLSCSPISGHRSVSWYQQTPGQGLQFLFEYFSETQRNKGNFPGRFSGRQFSNSRSEMNVSTLELGDSALYLCASSFGTGPYQPQHFGDGTRLSIL.

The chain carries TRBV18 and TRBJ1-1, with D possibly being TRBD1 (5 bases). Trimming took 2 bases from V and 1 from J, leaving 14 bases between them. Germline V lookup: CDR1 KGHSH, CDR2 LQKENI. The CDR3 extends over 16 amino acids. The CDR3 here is CASSPSDTQTNTEAFF. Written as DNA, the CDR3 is TGTGCCAGCTCACCATCGGACACCCAAACGAACACTGAAGCTTTCTTT.

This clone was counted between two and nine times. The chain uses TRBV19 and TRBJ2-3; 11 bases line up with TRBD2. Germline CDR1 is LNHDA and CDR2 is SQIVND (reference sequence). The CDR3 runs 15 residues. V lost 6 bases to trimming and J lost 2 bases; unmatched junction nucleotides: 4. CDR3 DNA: TGTGCCAGTAGGTTGGGACTAGCGGCCACAGATACGCAGTATTTT. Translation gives CASRLGLAATDTQYF.

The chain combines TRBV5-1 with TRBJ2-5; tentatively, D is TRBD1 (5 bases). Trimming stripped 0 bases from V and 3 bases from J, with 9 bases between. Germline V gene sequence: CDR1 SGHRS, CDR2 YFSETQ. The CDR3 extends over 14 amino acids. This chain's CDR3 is CASSLEGREETQYF. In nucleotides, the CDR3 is TGCGCCAGCAGCTTGGAAGGCAGGGAAGAGACCCAGTACTTC.

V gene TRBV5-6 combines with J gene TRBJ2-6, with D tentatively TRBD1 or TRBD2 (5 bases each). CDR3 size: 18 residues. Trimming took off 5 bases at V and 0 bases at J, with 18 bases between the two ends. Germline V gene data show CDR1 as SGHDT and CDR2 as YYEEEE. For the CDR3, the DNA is TGTGCCAGCAGGAGGGGACCGTACCCAGTCTCTGGGGCCAACGTCCTGACTTTC. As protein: CASRRGPYPVSGANVLTF.

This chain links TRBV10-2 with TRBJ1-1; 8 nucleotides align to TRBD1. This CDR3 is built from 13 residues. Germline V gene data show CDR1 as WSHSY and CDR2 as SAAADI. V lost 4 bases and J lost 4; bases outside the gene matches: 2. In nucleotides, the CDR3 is TGCGCCAGCAGTGTCAGGGGGCCCACTGAAGCTTTCTTT. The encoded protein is CASSVRGPTEAFF.

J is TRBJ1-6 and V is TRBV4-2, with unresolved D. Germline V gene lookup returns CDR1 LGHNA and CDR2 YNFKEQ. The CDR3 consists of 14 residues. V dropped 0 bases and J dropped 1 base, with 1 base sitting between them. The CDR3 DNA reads TGTGCCAGCAGCCAAGATTCCTATAATTCACCCCTCCACTTT. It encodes CASSQDSYNSPLHF.

Here the CDR3 reads CASKQGDSYNEQFF. In DNA, the CDR3 is TGTGCCAGTAAACAGGGGGACTCCTACAATGAGCAGTTCTTC. The chain employs TRBV19 and TRBJ2-1, with 8 bases identical to TRBD1. V was clipped by 7 bases and J by 0 bases; unmatched bases: 2. This CDR3 is 14 amino acids long. The germline V gene has CDR1 LNHDA and CDR2 SQIVND (reference sequence).